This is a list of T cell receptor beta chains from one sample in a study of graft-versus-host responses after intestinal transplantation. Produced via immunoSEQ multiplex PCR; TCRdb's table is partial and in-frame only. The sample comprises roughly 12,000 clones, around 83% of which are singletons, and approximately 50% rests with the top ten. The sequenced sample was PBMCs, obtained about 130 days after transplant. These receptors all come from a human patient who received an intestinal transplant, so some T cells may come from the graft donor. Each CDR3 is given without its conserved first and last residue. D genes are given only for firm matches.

ASSSTGRTEAF | TRBJ1-1 | TRBV7-3 | TRBD1
ASSIGQHSVEQY | TRBJ2-7 | TRBV19 | -
ASSEELAGADTQY | TRBJ2-3 | TRBV6-4 | TRBD2
ASSPSGMAEAF | TRBJ1-1 | TRBV18 | -
ASSPGGTGNTIY | TRBJ1-3 | TRBV28 | -
ASGGRDSLAPQH | TRBJ1-5 | TRBV6-1 | -
ASSILAGQGAGNEQF | TRBJ2-1 | TRBV19 | TRBD1
ASSMSGRAPQF | TRBJ2-1 | TRBV19 | TRBD2
ASSPRVYNSPLH | TRBJ1-6 | TRBV6-6 | -
ASSFLSGGGTTNEKLF | TRBJ1-4 | TRBV5-6 | TRBD1
ASSLLVNTEAF | TRBJ1-1 | TRBV19 | -
ATSRDWGALQETQY | TRBJ2-5 | TRBV15 | -
ATSRDLVGSQPQH | TRBJ1-5 | TRBV15 | -
ASSPTGLAREQY | TRBJ2-7 | TRBV9 | TRBD2
ASSPRGKGAF | TRBJ1-1 | TRBV5-5 | -